Given below is one T cell receptor (beta chain) in context. This CDR3 has 14 amino acids. Germline trimming cut 2 bases from V and 4 bases from J; bases unmatched to any gene: 1. Germline-derived CDR1 and CDR2 are GTSNPN and SVGIG (reference sequence). The sample originates from a study of blood T cell repertoires in COVID-19. Profiled with immunoSEQ multiplex PCR; TCRdb holds only in-frame clones, not every one. The repertoire has approximately 46,000 clones, about 70% of them found once; the top ten carry approximately 61%. The rearrangement uses TRBV30 and TRBJ2-7; 14 bases match TRBD2. Sequencing was done on a sample of peripheral blood. The sequence came from a man older than 75 with acute or convalescent COVID-19. CDR3 loop: CAWSRTSGRYEQYF. CDR3 bases: TGTGCCTGGAGTCGGACTAGCGGGAGGTACGAGCAGTACTTC.